Sequencing of this T cell receptor beta chain was carried out in a study of blood T cell repertoires in COVID-19. Assignments of participants to cohorts depended upon their own reported clinical history. The assay was immunoSEQ multiplex PCR, and TCRdb's table has in-frame clones only and misses some. The sample includes roughly 420,000 clones, around 89% of them seen just once. Germline V CDR1 and CDR2: SGHTA, FQGNSA. The CDR3 has 15 amino acids. The V and J ends lost 2 bases and 5 bases, in that order; junction bases with no gene match: 5. Material for sequencing was PBMCs or T cells enriched from blood (not recorded which). The gene calls are TRBV7-2 and TRBJ2-1, with TRBD1 matching over 8 bases. This receptor was identified in a young woman with acute COVID-19. CDR3 bases: TGTGCCAGCAGCTTATCAGGGGGCGGCCACAATGAGCAGTTCTTC. This sequence encodes CASSLSGGGHNEQFF.